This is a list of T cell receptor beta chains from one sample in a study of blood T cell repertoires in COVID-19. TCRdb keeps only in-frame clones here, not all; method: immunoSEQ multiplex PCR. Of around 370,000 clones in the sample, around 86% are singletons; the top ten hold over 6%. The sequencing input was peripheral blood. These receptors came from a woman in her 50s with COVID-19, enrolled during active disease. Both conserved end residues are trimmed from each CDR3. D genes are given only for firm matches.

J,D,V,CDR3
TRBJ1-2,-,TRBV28,ASSLRWTPVDHT
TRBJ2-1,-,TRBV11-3,ASSLKGLEQF
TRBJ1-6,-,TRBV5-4,ASSFSPGGRLNSPLH
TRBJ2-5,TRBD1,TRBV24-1,ATSAMPGTGGEETQY
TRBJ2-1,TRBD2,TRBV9,ASSGTSGSYNEQF
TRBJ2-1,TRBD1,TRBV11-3,ASRNSGGSYNEQF
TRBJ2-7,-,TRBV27,ASSLSGAKGNEQY
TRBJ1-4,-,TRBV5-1,ATRPGEATVVREKLF
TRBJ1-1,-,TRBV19,ASSPTAGAHPF
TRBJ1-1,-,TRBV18,ASSRWTLDTEAF
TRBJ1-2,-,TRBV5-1,ASSLEGQARYGYT
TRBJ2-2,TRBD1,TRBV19,ASSDGTETGELF
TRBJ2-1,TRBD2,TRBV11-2,ASSLSGRFNEQF
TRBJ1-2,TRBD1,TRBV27,ASSPSVRGVVVNYGYT
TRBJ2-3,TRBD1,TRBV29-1,SGDRGGTDTQY
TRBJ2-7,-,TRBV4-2,ASSQDTPPYEQY
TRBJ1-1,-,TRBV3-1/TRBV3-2,ASSPRARENTEAF
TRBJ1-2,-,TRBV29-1,SVGGQADGYT
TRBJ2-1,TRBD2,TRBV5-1,ASSHGLEYNEQF
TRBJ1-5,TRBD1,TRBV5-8,ASSLNLDGQAINQPQH
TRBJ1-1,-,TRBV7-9,ASSLRQENTEAF
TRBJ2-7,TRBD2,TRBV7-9,ASSPGTSGLEQY
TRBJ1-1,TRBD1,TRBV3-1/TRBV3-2,ASAHPGGRGNTEAF
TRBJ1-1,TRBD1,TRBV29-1,SGGTGGDRNTEAF
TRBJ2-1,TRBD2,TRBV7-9,ASSLTGTSGIGEQF
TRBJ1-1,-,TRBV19,ASSPTVSMNTEAF
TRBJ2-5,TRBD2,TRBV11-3,ASSLGRLAGGQETQY
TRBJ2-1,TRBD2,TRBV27,ASSYRIAGIYNEQF
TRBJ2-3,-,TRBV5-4,ASSLEEADTQY
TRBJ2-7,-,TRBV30,AWTALEEQY